A selection of T cell receptor beta chains follows, all from one sample in a study of blood T cell repertoires in COVID-19. The table came from immunoSEQ multiplex PCR; TCRdb's copy has only in-frame clones and leaves some out. The table lists some 180,000 clones, 70% to 80% of them singletons. The sequencing input was peripheral blood. These receptors originate from a woman aged 40 to 50 with COVID-19, enrolled during active disease. Each CDR3 is given with its conserved first and last residue. The D gene is left open where the match is weak. For some rows the clone size is stated as once, few or many, or as a class when expanded; others skip it.

d_gene: -
abundance: -
j_gene: TRBJ2-5
v_gene: TRBV5-5
CDR3nt: TGTGCCAGCAGCGCAGGGGGGAATGGAGAGACCCAGTACTTC
CDR3aa: CASSAGGNGETQYF

d_gene: -
abundance: -
j_gene: TRBJ1-1
v_gene: TRBV5-1
CDR3nt: -
CDR3aa: CASSVGQGIYSETFF

d_gene: -
abundance: -
j_gene: TRBJ1-2
v_gene: TRBV6-1
CDR3nt: TGTGCCAGCAGTGAGATACAGGGCCCGATATCGGGCTACACCTTC
CDR3aa: CASSEIQGPISGYTF

d_gene: TRBD1
abundance: -
j_gene: TRBJ2-5
v_gene: TRBV25-1
CDR3nt: TGTGCCAGCAGTGAGTCTAACAGGGGAGAGACCCAGTACTTC
CDR3aa: CASSESNRGETQYF

d_gene: TRBD1
abundance: -
j_gene: TRBJ1-6
v_gene: TRBV30
CDR3nt: TGTGCCCTGGCCGGGACAGACTATTCACCCCTCCACTTT
CDR3aa: CALAGTDYSPLHF

d_gene: -
abundance: once
j_gene: TRBJ1-3
v_gene: TRBV12-3/TRBV12-4
CDR3nt: TGTGCCAGCAGTCCCGGCCTAGGTGGCACCATATATTTT
CDR3aa: CASSPGLGGTIYF

d_gene: TRBD2
abundance: -
j_gene: TRBJ2-7
v_gene: TRBV11-3
CDR3nt: TGTGCCAGCAGCCGAGCGGGAGGGGAGCAGTACTTC
CDR3aa: CASSRAGGEQYF

d_gene: TRBD2
abundance: -
j_gene: TRBJ2-3
v_gene: TRBV9
CDR3nt: TGTGCCAGCAGCGTTAGCGGGGAGGGAGATACGCAGTATTTT
CDR3aa: CASSVSGEGDTQYF

d_gene: TRBD2
abundance: -
j_gene: TRBJ2-4
v_gene: TRBV5-1
CDR3nt: TGCGCCAGCAGCTCCCCCGCGGGGGGGGACATTCAGTACTTC
CDR3aa: CASSSPAGGDIQYF

d_gene: -
abundance: -
j_gene: TRBJ2-6
v_gene: TRBV5-1
CDR3nt: TGCGCCAGCAGCCCAACCCCGGGAATTAGGCTAGGGGCCAACGTCCTGACTTTC
CDR3aa: CASSPTPGIRLGANVLTF

d_gene: TRBD1
abundance: -
j_gene: TRBJ1-2
v_gene: TRBV27
CDR3nt: TGTGCCAGCAGTAAACAGGGGCCCGATGGCTACACCTTC
CDR3aa: CASSKQGPDGYTF

d_gene: TRBD2
abundance: -
j_gene: TRBJ2-2
v_gene: TRBV5-1
CDR3nt: TGCGCCAGCAGCCCGGGGACTAGCGGCAACACCGGGGAGCTGTTTTTT
CDR3aa: CASSPGTSGNTGELFF

d_gene: -
abundance: -
j_gene: TRBJ2-2
v_gene: TRBV9
CDR3nt: TGTGCCAGCAGCGTAGCTCTGGGGGCGGACGGGGAGCTGTTTTTT
CDR3aa: CASSVALGADGELFF

d_gene: TRBD1
abundance: -
j_gene: TRBJ1-1
v_gene: TRBV18
CDR3nt: TGTGCCAGCTCAGGACAGGGCGAGACTGAAGCTTTCTTT
CDR3aa: CASSGQGETEAFF

d_gene: -
abundance: few
j_gene: TRBJ1-1
v_gene: TRBV11-2
CDR3nt: TGTGCCAGCAGCCCAGGGTATACTGAAGCTTTCTTT
CDR3aa: CASSPGYTEAFF

d_gene: -
abundance: -
j_gene: TRBJ1-1
v_gene: TRBV6-2/TRBV6-3
CDR3nt: TGTGCCAGCAGTTACCTCCAGTATGAAGCTTTCTTT
CDR3aa: CASSYLQYEAFF

d_gene: -
abundance: -
j_gene: TRBJ2-3
v_gene: TRBV10-3
CDR3nt: TGTGCCATCGGTGGTACGGGTATTACCACAGATACGCAGTATTTT
CDR3aa: CAIGGTGITTDTQYF

d_gene: TRBD2
abundance: once
j_gene: TRBJ2-1
v_gene: TRBV11-2
CDR3nt: TGTGCCAGCAGCTATTATCAAGCGGGAGAGCAGTTCTTC
CDR3aa: CASSYYQAGEQFF

d_gene: -
abundance: -
j_gene: TRBJ2-7
v_gene: TRBV11-2
CDR3nt: TGTGCCAGCAGCTCCTCAGACAGCCGACCCTACGAGCAGTACTTC
CDR3aa: CASSSSDSRPYEQYF

d_gene: TRBD1
abundance: -
j_gene: TRBJ2-5
v_gene: TRBV4-1
CDR3nt: TGCGCCAGCAGCCAAGATCAGGGGGCTTGGGAGACCCAGTACTTC
CDR3aa: CASSQDQGAWETQYF

d_gene: TRBD2
abundance: -
j_gene: TRBJ2-3
v_gene: TRBV5-4
CDR3nt: TGTGCCAGCAGCCAGCGGGAGGGCGTCATTGTTGGGCAGTATTTT
CDR3aa: CASSQREGVIVGQYF

d_gene: TRBD1
abundance: -
j_gene: TRBJ2-1
v_gene: TRBV24-1
CDR3nt: TGTGCCACCAGTGATGGGACAGGGGGGGGGACTGGCTCCTACAATGAGCAGTTCTTC
CDR3aa: CATSDGTGGGTGSYNEQFF

d_gene: -
abundance: -
j_gene: TRBJ1-3
v_gene: TRBV25-1
CDR3nt: TGTGCCAGCAGTGAACCCGGGACTATTGGAAACACCATATATTTT
CDR3aa: CASSEPGTIGNTIYF

d_gene: TRBD1
abundance: few
j_gene: TRBJ2-7
v_gene: TRBV7-6
CDR3nt: TGTGCCAGCAGCTTAGCGACAGGGGGCCGAGAGCAGTACTTC
CDR3aa: CASSLATGGREQYF

d_gene: TRBD1
abundance: once
j_gene: TRBJ2-2
v_gene: TRBV19
CDR3nt: TGTGCCAGTAGGGGGACAGGGGGCATAGGCACCGGGGAGCTGTTTTTT
CDR3aa: CASRGTGGIGTGELFF

d_gene: TRBD2
abundance: -
j_gene: TRBJ2-1
v_gene: TRBV15
CDR3nt: TGTGCCACCAGTTCCGGGACTACCTTCAATGAGCAGTTCTTC
CDR3aa: CATSSGTTFNEQFF

d_gene: TRBD2
abundance: -
j_gene: TRBJ2-5
v_gene: TRBV30
CDR3nt: TGTGCCTGGAGTGTAGGATTAGCGGGTGCCCAAGAGACCCAGTACTTC
CDR3aa: CAWSVGLAGAQETQYF

d_gene: -
abundance: -
j_gene: TRBJ1-6
v_gene: TRBV20-1
CDR3nt: TGCAGTGCTAGTAGGGGGTTAGGGAATTCACCCCTCCACTTT
CDR3aa: CSASRGLGNSPLHF

d_gene: TRBD1
abundance: -
j_gene: TRBJ1-1
v_gene: TRBV5-1
CDR3nt: TGCGCCAGCAGCAGGGGCGACAGGGGGCCAGGGAAGAACACTGAAGCTTTCTTT
CDR3aa: CASSRGDRGPGKNTEAFF

d_gene: -
abundance: once
j_gene: TRBJ2-7
v_gene: TRBV6-5
CDR3nt: TGTGCCAGCAGTTACTCGATAGGACAGTACTACGAGCAGTACTTC
CDR3aa: CASSYSIGQYYEQYF

d_gene: TRBD1
abundance: once
j_gene: TRBJ1-2
v_gene: TRBV27
CDR3nt: TGTGCCAGCACCAAAGGAGGGGCAGGGGGAAACTATGGCTACACCTTC
CDR3aa: CASTKGGAGGNYGYTF

d_gene: TRBD1
abundance: -
j_gene: TRBJ2-7
v_gene: TRBV28
CDR3nt: TGTGCCAGCAGTCGGGACAGGGGGCGCGGGCAGTACTTC
CDR3aa: CASSRDRGRGQYF

d_gene: TRBD1
abundance: -
j_gene: TRBJ1-1
v_gene: TRBV2
CDR3nt: TGTGCCAGCGCGAGGGGGCTAAAGGGTGAAGCTTTCTTT
CDR3aa: CASARGLKGEAFF

d_gene: TRBD2
abundance: -
j_gene: TRBJ2-7
v_gene: TRBV27
CDR3nt: TGTGCCAGCAGTTTGGGACTAGCGGGGAACTACGAGCAGTACTTC
CDR3aa: CASSLGLAGNYEQYF

d_gene: -
abundance: -
j_gene: TRBJ2-7
v_gene: TRBV5-3
CDR3nt: TGTGCCAGAAGCCACGACAGCTCCTACGAGCAGTACTTC
CDR3aa: CARSHDSSYEQYF

d_gene: TRBD2
abundance: -
j_gene: TRBJ2-1
v_gene: TRBV6-5
CDR3nt: TGTGCCAGCAGTTACCCTACGGGACTACAGTTCTTC
CDR3aa: CASSYPTGLQFF

d_gene: -
abundance: once
j_gene: TRBJ1-1
v_gene: TRBV5-5
CDR3nt: TGTGCCAGCAGCTTGCGAGGACGGGGAGGCACTGAAGCTTTCTTT
CDR3aa: CASSLRGRGGTEAFF

d_gene: -
abundance: -
j_gene: TRBJ1-6
v_gene: TRBV30
CDR3nt: TGTGCCTGGAGTCGGGCAGGGCTCGTCTCACCCCTCCACTTT
CDR3aa: CAWSRAGLVSPLHF

d_gene: -
abundance: -
j_gene: TRBJ2-3
v_gene: TRBV7-6
CDR3nt: TGTGCCAGCAGCTTCCCAGGAACTAGCACAGATACGCAGTATTTT
CDR3aa: CASSFPGTSTDTQYF

d_gene: TRBD2
abundance: -
j_gene: TRBJ2-3
v_gene: TRBV19
CDR3nt: TGTGCCAGTAGTATAAGAGCGGCTAGCGGGGCAGATACGCAGTATTTT
CDR3aa: CASSIRAASGADTQYF

d_gene: -
abundance: few
j_gene: TRBJ1-2
v_gene: TRBV6-1
CDR3nt: TGTGCCAGCAGTGAATCGGGGGGTTTTAGTGGCTACACCTTC
CDR3aa: CASSESGGFSGYTF

d_gene: -
abundance: -
j_gene: TRBJ2-7
v_gene: TRBV21-1
CDR3nt: TGTGCCAGCAGCAGATTCCGACGTAGGACAGGGCGCTACGAGCAGTACTTC
CDR3aa: CASSRFRRRTGRYEQYF